The 2 T cell receptor beta chains listed next were all sequenced from one sample in a study of T cell clones after liver transplantation. Assay: immunoSEQ multiplex PCR; the TCRdb copy retains only in-frame clones and omits some. The sample has 70,000 to 80,000 clones, over 85% seen once; the top ten hold approximately 2.4%. The specimen was CD4+ T cells from blood, collected before liver transplant. These receptors came from a human donor who received a liver transplant.

The chain uses TRBV5-1 and TRBJ2-5; TRBD1 agrees at 10 bases. The trim removed 4 bases at V and 3 bases at J, leaving 3 bases unmatched. Germline CDR1 SGHRS, CDR2 YFSETQ. The CDR3 covers 14 residues. CDR3 bases: TGCGCCAGCAGCAAAGGGACAGGGGAAGAGACCCAGTACTTC. This encodes CASSKGTGEETQYF.

CDR3 residues: CAVLRVIVSETQYF. CDR3 DNA: TGTGCCGTGTTGAGGGTGATCGTTTCGGAGACCCAGTACTTC. The V call is TRBV7-9, the J call TRBJ2-5, with D perhaps matching TRBD2 (5 bases). CDR1 is SEHNR and CDR2 is FQNEAQ in the germline V gene (reference sequence). The CDR3 is 14 amino acids. The V gene lost 11 bases and the J gene lost 5 bases, with 21 bases spanning the gap.